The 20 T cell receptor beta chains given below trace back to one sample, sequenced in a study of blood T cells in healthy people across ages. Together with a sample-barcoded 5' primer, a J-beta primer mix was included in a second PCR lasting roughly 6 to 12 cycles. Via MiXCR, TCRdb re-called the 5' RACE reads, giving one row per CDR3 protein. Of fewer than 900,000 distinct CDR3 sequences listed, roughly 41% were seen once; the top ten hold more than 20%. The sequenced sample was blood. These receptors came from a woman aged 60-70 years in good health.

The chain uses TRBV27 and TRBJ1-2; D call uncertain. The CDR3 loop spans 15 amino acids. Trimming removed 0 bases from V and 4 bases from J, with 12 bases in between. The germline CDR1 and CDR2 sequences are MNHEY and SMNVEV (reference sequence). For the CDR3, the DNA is TGTGCCAGCAGTTTATCCGGAACCTGGTTCTATGGCTACACCTTC. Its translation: CASSLSGTWFYGYTF.

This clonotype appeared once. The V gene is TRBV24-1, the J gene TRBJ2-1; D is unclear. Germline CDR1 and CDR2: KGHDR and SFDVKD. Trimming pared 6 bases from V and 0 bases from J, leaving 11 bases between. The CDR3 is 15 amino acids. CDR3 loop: CATSRGRSSYNEQFF. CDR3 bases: TGTGCCACCAGTCGCGGCAGAAGCTCCTACAATGAGCAGTTCTTC.

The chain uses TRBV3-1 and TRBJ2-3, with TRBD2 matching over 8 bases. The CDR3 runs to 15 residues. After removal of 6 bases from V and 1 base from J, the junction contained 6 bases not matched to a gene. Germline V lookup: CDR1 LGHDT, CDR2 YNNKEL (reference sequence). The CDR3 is CASRLLADRTDTQYF. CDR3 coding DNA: TGTGCCAGCAGACTACTAGCGGACCGCACAGATACGCAGTATTTT.

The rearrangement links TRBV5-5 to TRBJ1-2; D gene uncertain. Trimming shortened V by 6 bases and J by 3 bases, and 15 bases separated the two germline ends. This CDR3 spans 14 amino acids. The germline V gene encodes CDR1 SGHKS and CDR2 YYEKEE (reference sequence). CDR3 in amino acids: CASTLTGDDYGYTF. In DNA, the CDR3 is TGTGCCAGCACCCTGACCGGGGATGACTATGGCTACACCTTC.

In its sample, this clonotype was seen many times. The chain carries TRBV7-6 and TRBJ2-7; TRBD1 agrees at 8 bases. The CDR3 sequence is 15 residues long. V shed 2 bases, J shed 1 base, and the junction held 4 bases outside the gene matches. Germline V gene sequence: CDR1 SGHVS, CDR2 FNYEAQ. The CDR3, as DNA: TGTGCCAGCAGCTTATTTGGACAGGGATCCTACGAGCAGTACTTC. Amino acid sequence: CASSLFGQGSYEQYF.

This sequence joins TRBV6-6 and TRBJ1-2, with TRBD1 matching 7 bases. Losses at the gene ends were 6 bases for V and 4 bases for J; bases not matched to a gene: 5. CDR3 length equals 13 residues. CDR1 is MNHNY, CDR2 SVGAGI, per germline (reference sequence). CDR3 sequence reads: CASSKTGIYGYTF. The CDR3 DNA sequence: TGTGCCAGCAGCAAGACAGGGATCTATGGCTACACCTTC.

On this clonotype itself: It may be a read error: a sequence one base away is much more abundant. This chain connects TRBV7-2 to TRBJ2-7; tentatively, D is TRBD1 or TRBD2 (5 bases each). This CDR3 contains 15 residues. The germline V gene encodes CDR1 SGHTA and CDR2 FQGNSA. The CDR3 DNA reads TGTGCCCGCAGCTTCGGGCAGGGACCTAACTTCGAGCAGTACTTC. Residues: CARSFGQGPNFEQYF. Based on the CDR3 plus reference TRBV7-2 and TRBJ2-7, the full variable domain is GAGVSQSPSNKVTEKGKDVELRCDPISGHTALYWYRQSLGQGLEFLIYFQGNSAPDKSGLPSDRFSAERTGGSVSTLTIQRTQQEDSAVYLCARSFGQGPNFEQYFGPGTRLTVT.

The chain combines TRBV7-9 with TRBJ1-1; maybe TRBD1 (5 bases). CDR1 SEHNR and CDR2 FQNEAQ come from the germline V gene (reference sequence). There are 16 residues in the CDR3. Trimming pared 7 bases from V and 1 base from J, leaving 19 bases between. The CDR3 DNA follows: TGTGCCAGCACCCGTCGGACGGCGGGGGGGAACACTGAAGCTTTCTTT. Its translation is CASTRRTAGGNTEAFF.

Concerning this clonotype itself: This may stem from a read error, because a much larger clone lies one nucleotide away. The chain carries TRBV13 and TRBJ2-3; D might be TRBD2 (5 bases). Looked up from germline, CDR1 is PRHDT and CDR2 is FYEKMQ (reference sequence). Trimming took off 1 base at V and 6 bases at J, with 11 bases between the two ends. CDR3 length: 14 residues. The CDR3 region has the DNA TGTGCCAGCAGCTTAGCGAGGGCGTATGATACGCAGTATTTT. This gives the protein CASSLARAYDTQYF.

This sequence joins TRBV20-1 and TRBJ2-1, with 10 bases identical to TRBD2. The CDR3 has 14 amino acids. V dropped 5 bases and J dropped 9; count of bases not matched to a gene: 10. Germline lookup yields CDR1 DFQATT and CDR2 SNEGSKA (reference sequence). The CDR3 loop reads CSAPRGAGGPEQFF. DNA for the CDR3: TGCAGTGCTCCCCGGGGAGCGGGAGGGCCTGAGCAGTTCTTC.

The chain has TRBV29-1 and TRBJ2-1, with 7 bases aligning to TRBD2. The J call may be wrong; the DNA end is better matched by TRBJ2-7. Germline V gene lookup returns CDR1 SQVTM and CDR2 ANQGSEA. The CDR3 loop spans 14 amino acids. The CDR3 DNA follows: TGCAGCGTTGAAGATCAGGGACTATTCAATGAGCAGTACTTC. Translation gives CSVEDQGLFNEQYF.

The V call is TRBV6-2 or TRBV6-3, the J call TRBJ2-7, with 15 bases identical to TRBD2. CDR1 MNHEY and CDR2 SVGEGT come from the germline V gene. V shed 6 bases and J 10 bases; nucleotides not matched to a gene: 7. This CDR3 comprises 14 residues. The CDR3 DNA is TGTGCCAGCAGCCTAGGACTAGCGGGAGGGCCTCAGTACTTC. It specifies CASSLGLAGGPQYF.

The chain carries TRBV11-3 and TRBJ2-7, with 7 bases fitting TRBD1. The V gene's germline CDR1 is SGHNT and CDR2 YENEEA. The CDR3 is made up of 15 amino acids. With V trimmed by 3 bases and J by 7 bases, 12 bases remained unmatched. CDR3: CASSLGTEIYNEQYF. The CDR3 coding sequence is TGTGCCAGCAGCTTGGGGACAGAAATCTACAATGAGCAGTACTTC.

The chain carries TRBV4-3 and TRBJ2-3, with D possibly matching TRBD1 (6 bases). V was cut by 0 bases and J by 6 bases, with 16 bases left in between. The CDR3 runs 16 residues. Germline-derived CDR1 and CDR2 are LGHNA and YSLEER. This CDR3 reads CASSQELENRGDTQYF. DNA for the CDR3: TGCGCCAGCAGCCAAGAGTTGGAAAATAGGGGGGATACGCAGTATTTT.

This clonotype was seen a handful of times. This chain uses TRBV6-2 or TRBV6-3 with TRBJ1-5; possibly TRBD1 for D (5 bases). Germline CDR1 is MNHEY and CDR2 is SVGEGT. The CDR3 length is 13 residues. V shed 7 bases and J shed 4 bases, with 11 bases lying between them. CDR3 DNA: TGTGCCAGCACCACGAAGGGGAATCAGCCCCAGCATTTT. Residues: CASTTKGNQPQHF.

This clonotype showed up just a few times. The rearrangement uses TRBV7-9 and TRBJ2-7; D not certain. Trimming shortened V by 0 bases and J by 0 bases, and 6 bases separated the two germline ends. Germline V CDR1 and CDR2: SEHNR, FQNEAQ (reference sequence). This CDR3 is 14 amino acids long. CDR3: CASSLASSSYEQYF. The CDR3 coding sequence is TGTGCCAGCAGCTTAGCTAGCAGCTCCTACGAGCAGTACTTC.

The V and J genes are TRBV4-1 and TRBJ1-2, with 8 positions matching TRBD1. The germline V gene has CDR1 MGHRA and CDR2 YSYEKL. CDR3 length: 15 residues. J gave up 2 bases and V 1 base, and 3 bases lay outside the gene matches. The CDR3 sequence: CASSQADRGNYGYTF. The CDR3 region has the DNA TGCGCCAGCAGCCAAGCTGACAGGGGCAACTATGGCTACACCTTC.

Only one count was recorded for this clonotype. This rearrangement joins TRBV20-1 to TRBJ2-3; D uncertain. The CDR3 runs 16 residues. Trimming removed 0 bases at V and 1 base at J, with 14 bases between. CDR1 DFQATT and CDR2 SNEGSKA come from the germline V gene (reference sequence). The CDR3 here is CSARENQRYRTDTQYF. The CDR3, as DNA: TGCAGTGCTAGAGAGAATCAGCGATATCGCACAGATACGCAGTATTTT.

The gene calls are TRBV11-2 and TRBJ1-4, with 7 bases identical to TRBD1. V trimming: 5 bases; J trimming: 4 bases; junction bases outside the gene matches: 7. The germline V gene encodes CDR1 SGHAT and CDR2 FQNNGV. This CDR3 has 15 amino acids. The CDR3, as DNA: TGTGCCAGCAGCGCACCGACAGGGTTTAATGAAAAACTGTTTTTT. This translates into CASSAPTGFNEKLFF.

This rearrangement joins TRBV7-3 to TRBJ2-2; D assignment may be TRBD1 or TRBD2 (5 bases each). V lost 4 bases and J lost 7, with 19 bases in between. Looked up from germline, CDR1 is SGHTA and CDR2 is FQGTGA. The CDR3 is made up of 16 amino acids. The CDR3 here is CASSSGSTGPGGELFF. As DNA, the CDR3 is TGTGCCAGCAGCTCTGGGTCAACGGGGCCAGGCGGGGAGCTGTTTTTT.